This T cell receptor beta chain derives from a study of cytomegalovirus exposure and HLA in healthy donors. Study-level findings and limits: Most observed TCR sequences were rare, whereas some public TCRs were detected in many donors. There were a few CMV-associated chains whose specificity for CMV antigens was confirmed in vitro. Overall, approximately 150 TCR beta chains were annotated as cytomegalovirus-associated.

Researchers ran the PCR with 60 Vbeta and 13 Jbeta primers. Clones were read by immunoSEQ multiplex PCR, and TCRdb kept only the in-frame ones, dropping some. The top ten hold around 2.3% of the sample, which has some 85,000 clones, about four fifths seen once. As to this clone: What it binds is unknown.

V gave up 0 bases and J gave up 9 bases; unmatched junction bases: 4. The CDR3 extends over 15 amino acids. Germline CDR1 and CDR2: SGDLS and YYNGEE. This receptor was obtained from a man between 18 and 29 years old in good health and CMV-seronegative. This rearrangement joins TRBV9 to TRBJ2-2, with 11 nucleotides matching TRBD2. Specimen: PBMCs. The CDR3 reads CASSVEASGRWELFF. The CDR3 DNA follows: TGTGCCAGCAGCGTAGAGGCTAGCGGGAGGTGGGAGCTGTTTTTT.